This T cell receptor beta chain was captured in a study of CD8 T cells in Susac syndrome. Turning to the study itself: At the time their blood was drawn, patients with Susac syndrome were either therapy-naive, on corticosteroids (with some of them also receiving intravenous immunoglobulin), or on intravenous immunoglobulin alone.

This clonotype appeared a few times. When the RNA was reverse transcribed, random hexamers were used with an input of about 0.5 to 1 ug. Across 54 Vbeta and 13 Jbeta, TCR beta CDR3 was amplified with immunoSEQ multiplex PCR. A single record per CDR3 protein comes from TCRdb applying MiXCR to the immunoSEQ multiplex PCR reads. Of approximately 190,000 distinct CDR3 sequences listed, 90% to 96% are singletons. Sequencing of TCR beta was performed on blood CD8+ and CD4+ T cells. Germline CDR1 SGHDN, CDR2 FVKESK. Trimming removed 0 bases at V and 4 bases at J, with 8 bases between. The CDR3 sequence is 14 residues long.

The receptor was derived from a human donor with Susac syndrome. This chain uses TRBV14 with TRBJ2-3; perhaps TRBD2 as D (5 bases). Sequences were obtained from CD4+ T cells from PBMCs. CDR3 loop: CASSQEWGADTQYF. CDR3 DNA: TGTGCCAGCAGCCAAGAATGGGGAGCAGATACGCAGTATTTT.